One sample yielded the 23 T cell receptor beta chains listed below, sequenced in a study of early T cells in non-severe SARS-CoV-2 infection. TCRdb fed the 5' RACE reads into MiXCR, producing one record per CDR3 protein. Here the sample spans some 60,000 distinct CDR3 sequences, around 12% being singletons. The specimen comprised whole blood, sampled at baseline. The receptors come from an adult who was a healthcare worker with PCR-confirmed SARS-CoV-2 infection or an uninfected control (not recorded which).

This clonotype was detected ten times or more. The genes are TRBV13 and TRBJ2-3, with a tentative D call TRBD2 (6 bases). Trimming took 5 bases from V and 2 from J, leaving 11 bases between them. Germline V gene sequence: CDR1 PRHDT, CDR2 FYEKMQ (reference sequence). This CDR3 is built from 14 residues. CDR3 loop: CASSHRGYTDTQYF. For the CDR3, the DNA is TGTGCCAGCAGCCACCGGGGGTACACAGATACGCAGTATTTT. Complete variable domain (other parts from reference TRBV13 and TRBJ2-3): AAGVIQSPRHLIKEKRETATLKCYPIPRHDTVYWYQQGPGQDPQFLISFYEKMQSDKGSIPDRFSAQQFSDYHSELNMSSLELGDSALYFCASSHRGYTDTQYFGPGTRLTVL.

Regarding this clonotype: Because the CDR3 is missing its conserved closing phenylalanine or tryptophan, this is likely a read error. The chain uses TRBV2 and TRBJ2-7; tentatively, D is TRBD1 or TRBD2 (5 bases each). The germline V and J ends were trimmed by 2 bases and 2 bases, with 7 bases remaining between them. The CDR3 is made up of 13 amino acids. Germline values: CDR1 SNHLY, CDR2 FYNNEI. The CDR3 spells CASSEPGPYEQYS. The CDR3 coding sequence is TGTGCCAGCAGTGAACCGGGACCCTACGAGCAGTACTCC.

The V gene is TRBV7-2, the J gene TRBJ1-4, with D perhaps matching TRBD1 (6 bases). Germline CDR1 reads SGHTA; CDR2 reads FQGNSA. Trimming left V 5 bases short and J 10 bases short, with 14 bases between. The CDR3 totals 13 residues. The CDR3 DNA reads TGTGCCAGCAGCGTCGGACAACAGGGAAAACTGTTTTTT. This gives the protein CASSVGQQGKLFF.

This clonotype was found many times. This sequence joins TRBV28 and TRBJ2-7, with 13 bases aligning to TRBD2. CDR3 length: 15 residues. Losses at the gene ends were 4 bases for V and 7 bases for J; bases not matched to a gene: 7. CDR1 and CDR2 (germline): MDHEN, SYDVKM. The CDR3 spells CASSSLAGGPWEQYF. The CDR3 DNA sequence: TGTGCCAGCAGTTCACTAGCGGGAGGGCCCTGGGAGCAGTACTTC.

CDR3 sequence (DNA): TGTGCCAGCAGCATAAGGATTTTAGATGGCTACACCTTC. It yields the protein CASSIRILDGYTF. J is TRBJ1-2 and V is TRBV28; D is ambiguous. Trimming stripped 6 bases from V and 6 bases from J, with 14 bases between. The CDR3 spans 13 residues. CDR1 and CDR2 (germline): MDHEN, SYDVKM.

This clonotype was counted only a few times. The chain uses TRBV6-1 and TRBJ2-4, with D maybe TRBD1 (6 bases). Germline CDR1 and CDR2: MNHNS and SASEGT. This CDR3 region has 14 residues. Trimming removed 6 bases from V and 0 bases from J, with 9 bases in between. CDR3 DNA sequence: TGTGCCAGCAGCAAGGGGGTAGCCAAAAACATTCAGTACTTC. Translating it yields CASSKGVAKNIQYF.

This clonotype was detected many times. The DNA for the CDR3 is TGTGCCAGCAGCCAAGATTCTGGAAACACCATATATTTT. Translating it yields CASSQDSGNTIYF. The chain is built from TRBV11-2 and TRBJ1-3; the D is unclear. Germline V gene lookup returns CDR1 SGHAT and CDR2 FQNNGV. Between the trimmed V and J ends, which lost 5 bases and 1 base, there was a span of 6 bases. The CDR3 consists of 13 residues.

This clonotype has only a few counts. Written as DNA, the CDR3 is TGTGCCAGTCAGGAGTCTGGGGCCAACGTCCTGACTTTC. This sequence encodes CASQESGANVLTF. V usage is TRBV7-8 and J usage is TRBJ2-6; no firm D call. The germline gives CDR1 SGHVS, CDR2 FQNEAQ. This CDR3 is built from 13 residues. V was trimmed by 9 bases and J by 1 base, leaving 7 bases between them.

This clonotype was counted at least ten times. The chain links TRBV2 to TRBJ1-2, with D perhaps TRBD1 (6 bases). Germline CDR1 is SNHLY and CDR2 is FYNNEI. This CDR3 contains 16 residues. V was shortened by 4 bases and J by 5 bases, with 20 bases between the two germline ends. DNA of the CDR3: TGTGCCAGCAGTGGAAGGGGGGAACCCTCATCGTATGGCTACACCTTC. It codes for CASSGRGEPSSYGYTF.

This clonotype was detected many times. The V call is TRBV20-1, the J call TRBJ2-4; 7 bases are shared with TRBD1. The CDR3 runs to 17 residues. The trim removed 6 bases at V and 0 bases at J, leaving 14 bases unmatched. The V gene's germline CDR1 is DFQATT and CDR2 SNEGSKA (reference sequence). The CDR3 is CSAYRQGESRAKNIQYF. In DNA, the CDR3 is TGCAGTGCCTACCGACAGGGAGAGTCGAGAGCCAAAAACATTCAGTACTTC.

In DNA, the CDR3 is TGTGCCAGCAGCTCACCAGGGGCCTACGAGCAGTACTTC. It translates to CASSSPGAYEQYF. The genes are TRBV5-6 and TRBJ2-7; possibly TRBD1 for D (6 bases). With 3 bases removed from V and 2 bases from J, the gap between germline ends came to 9 bases. The CDR3 consists of 13 residues. CDR1 is SGHDT, CDR2 YYEEEE, per germline.

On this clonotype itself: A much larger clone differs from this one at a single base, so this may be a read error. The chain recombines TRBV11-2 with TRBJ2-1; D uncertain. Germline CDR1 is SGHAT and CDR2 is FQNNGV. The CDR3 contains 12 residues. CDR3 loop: CACSLTRDEQFF. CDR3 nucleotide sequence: TGTGCCTGCAGCCTAACCCGCGATGAGCAGTTCTTC.

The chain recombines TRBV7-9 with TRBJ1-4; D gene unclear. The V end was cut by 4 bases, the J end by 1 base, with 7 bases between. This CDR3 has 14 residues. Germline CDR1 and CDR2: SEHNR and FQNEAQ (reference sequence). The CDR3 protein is CASSSTGTNEKLFF. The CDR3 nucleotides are TGTGCCAGCAGCTCGACGGGAACTAATGAAAAACTGTTTTTT.

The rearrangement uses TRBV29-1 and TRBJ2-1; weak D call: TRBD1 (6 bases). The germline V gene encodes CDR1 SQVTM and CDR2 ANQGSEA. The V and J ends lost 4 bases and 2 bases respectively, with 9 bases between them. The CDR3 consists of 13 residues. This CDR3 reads CSVGGRTYNEQFF. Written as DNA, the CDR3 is TGCAGCGTTGGGGGGCGAACCTACAATGAGCAGTTCTTC.

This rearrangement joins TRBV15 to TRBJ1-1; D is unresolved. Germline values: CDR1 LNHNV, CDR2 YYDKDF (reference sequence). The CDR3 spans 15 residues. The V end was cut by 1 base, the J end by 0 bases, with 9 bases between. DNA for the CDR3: TGTGCCACCAGCAGAGCAATGGCAATGAACACTGAAGCTTTCTTT. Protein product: CATSRAMAMNTEAFF.

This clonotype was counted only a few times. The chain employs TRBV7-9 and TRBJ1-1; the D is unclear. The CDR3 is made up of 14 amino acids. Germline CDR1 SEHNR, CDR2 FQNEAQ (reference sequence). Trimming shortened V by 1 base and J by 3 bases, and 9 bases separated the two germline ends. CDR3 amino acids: CASSLVGPYTEAFF. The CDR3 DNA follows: TGTGCCAGCAGCTTAGTAGGGCCGTACACTGAAGCTTTCTTT.

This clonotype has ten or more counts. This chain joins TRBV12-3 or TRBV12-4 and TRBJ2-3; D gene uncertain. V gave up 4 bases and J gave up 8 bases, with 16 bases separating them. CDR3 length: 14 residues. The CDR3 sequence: CASSSATPPATQYF. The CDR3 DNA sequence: TGTGCCAGCAGTTCCGCGACCCCTCCGGCTACGCAGTATTTT.

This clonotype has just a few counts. CDR3 coding DNA: TGTGCCAGCAGTCGGACAGGGGTGAACACTGAAGCTTTCTTT. Translation gives CASSRTGVNTEAFF. The chain has TRBV27 and TRBJ1-1, with 9 bases matching TRBD1. The CDR3 is 14 amino acids. The trim removed 5 bases at V and 0 bases at J, leaving 1 base unmatched. Germline V gene data show CDR1 as MNHEY and CDR2 as SMNVEV (reference sequence).

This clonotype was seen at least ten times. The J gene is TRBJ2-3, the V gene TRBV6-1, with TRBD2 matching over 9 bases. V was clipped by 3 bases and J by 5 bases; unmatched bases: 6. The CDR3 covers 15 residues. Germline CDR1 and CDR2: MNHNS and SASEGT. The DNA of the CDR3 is TGTGCCAGCAGTGATAGCGGGGGTCAGGGAGATACGCAGTATTTT. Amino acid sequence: CASSDSGGQGDTQYF.

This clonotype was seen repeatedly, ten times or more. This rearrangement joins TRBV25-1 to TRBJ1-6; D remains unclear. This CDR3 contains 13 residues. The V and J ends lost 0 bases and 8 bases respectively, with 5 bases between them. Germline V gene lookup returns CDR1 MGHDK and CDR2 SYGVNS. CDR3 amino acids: CASSEYDHSPLHF. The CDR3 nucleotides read TGTGCCAGCAGTGAATATGACCATTCACCCCTCCACTTT.

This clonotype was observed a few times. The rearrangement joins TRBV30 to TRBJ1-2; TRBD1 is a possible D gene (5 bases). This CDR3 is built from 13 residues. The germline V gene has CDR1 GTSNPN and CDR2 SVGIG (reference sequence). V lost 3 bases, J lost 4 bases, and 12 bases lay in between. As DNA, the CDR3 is TGTGCCTGGAGGCAGGGCCACCTCTATGGCTACACCTTC. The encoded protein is CAWRQGHLYGYTF.

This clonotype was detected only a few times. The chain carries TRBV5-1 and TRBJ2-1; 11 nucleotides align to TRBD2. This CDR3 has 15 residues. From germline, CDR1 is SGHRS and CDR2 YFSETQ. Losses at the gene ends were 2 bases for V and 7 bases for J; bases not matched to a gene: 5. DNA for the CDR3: TGCGCCAGCAGCTTAACTAGCGGGAGTTTTAATGAGCAGTTCTTC. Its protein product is CASSLTSGSFNEQFF.

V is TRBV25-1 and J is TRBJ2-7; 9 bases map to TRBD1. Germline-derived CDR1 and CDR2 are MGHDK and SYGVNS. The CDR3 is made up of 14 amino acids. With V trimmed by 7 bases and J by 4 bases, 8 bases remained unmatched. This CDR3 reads CASTPDRGAYEQYF. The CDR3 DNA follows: TGTGCCAGCACCCCGGACAGGGGAGCTTACGAGCAGTACTTC.